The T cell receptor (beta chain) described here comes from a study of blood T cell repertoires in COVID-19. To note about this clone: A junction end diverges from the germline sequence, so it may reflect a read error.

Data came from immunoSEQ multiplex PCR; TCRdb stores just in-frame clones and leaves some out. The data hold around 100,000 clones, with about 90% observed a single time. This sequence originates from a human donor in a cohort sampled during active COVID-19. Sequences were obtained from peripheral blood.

The CDR3 DNA sequence: TGTGCTAGCAGCCCTAGAGCGCTAACGATAGCGGGAGGGACCTACGAGCAGTACTTC. Translation gives CASSPRALTIAGGTYEQYF. The J gene is TRBJ2-7, the V gene TRBV7-7; TRBD2 matches at 11 bases. CDR3 length: 19 residues. Germline loops: CDR1 SSHAT, CDR2 FNYEAQ (reference sequence).